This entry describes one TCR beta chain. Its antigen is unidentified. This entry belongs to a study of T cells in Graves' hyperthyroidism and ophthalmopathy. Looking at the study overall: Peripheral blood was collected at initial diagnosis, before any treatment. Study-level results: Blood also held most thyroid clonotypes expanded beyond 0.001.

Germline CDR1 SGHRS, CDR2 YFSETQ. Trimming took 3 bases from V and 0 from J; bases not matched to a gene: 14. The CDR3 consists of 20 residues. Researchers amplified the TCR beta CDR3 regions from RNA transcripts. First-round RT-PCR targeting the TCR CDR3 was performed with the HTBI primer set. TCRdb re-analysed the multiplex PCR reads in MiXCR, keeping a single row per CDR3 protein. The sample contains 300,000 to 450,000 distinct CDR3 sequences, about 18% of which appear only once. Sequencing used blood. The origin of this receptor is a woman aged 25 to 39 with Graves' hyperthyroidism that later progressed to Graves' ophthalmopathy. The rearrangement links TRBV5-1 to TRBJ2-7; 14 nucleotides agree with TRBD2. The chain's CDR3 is CASSSSGTSGSVGLSYEQYF. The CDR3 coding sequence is TGCGCCAGCAGCTCCTCCGGGACTAGCGGGAGTGTGGGCCTCTCCTACGAGCAGTACTTC.